The T cell receptor beta chain described here comes from a study of T cell responses to AZD1222 COVID-19 vaccine. Only in-frame clones appear in the TCRdb table, and some are missing; sequencing was by immunoSEQ multiplex PCR. The repertoire table contains under 150,000 clones. As to this clone: Antigen: not known.

Regarding the study as a whole: Among those given AZD1222, only six were seropositive at baseline. Repertoires were obtained solely post-peak T cell response. The reported proportion of spike-specific TCRs targeting unmutated variant regions was nearly half. Clonal diversity may have been underestimated, and the donors were mostly white British, with more females than males.

This CDR3 is 17 amino acids long. The V gene's germline CDR1 is WNHNN and CDR2 SYGVQD (reference sequence). V lost 4 bases, J lost 0 bases, and 17 bases lay in between. This receptor was obtained from an adult in good health. The sample taken for sequencing was peripheral blood. V and J are TRBV10-1 and TRBJ2-3, with D possibly matching TRBD1 (7 bases). This chain's CDR3 is CASSARDRQPSTDTQYF. The CDR3 DNA follows: TGCGCCAGCAGTGCGCGGGACAGACAGCCCAGCACAGATACGCAGTATTTT.